Only a few counts were recorded for the clone carrying this T cell receptor beta chain. What it recognizes is unknown. This entry is derived from a study of beta chain features in type 1 diabetes. Study-wide background: No patient-donor differences in age, gender, total cells or subset yield.

Trimming took 3 bases from V and 3 from J; bases not matched to a gene: 4. Germline-derived CDR1 and CDR2 are KGHSH and LQKENI. This CDR3 is 15 amino acids long. Study conclusions and caveats: PCR may have favored shorter templates equally in patients and controls. Patients with Type 1 diabetes showed moderately but significantly shorter TCRB CDR3s in all four CD4+ subsets. cDNA sequencing could over-represent cells with high TCR expression. Researchers reported that naive, central memory and Treg TCRB repertoires appeared more similar in patients than in healthy donors.

Isolated RNA was reverse transcribed in full, so expressed TCRB transcripts were sequenced. Produced via immunoSEQ multiplex PCR; TCRdb's table is partial and in-frame only. The sample records approximately 260,000 clones, about a fifth being singletons. The clonotype comes from a woman in her thirties or forties with type 1 diabetes. The chain uses TRBV18 and TRBJ2-3, with 9 nucleotides matching TRBD2. What was sequenced was naive CD4+ T cells from blood. CDR3 nucleotide sequence: TGTGCCAGCTCACCTGGAGCGGGAGGAACAGATACGCAGTATTTT. It specifies CASSPGAGGTDTQYF. Full variable domain (remainder filled in from reference TRBV18 and TRBJ2-3): NAGVMQNPRHLVRRRGQEARLRCSPMKGHSHVYWYRQLPEEGLKFMVYLQKENIIDESGMPKERFSAEFPKEGPSILRIQQVVRGDSAAYFCASSPGAGGTDTQYFGPGTRLTVL.